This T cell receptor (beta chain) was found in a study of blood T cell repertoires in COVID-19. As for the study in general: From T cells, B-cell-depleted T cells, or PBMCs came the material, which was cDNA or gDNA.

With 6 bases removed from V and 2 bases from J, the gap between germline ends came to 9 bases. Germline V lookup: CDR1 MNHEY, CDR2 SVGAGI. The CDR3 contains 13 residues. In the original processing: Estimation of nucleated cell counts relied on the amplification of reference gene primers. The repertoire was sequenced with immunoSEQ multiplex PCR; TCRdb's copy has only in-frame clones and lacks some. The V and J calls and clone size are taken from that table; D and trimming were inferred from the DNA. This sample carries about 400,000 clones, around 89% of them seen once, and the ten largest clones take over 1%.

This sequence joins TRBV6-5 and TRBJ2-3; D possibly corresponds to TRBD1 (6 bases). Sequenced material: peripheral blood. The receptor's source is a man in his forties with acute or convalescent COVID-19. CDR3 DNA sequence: TGTGCCAGCAGGAGGGGGATCACAGATACGCAGTATTTT. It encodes CASRRGITDTQYF.